The rows below give T cell receptor beta chains drawn from one sample of a study of blood T cells in healthy people across ages. Using its own MiXCR run on the 5' RACE reads, TCRdb lists one record per CDR3 protein. The data show around 1,600,000 distinct CDR3 sequences, approximately 42% seen once. Sequenced material: blood. The receptors were sampled from a woman aged 18-30 years in good health. Both conserved end residues are part of each CDR3. D genes are given only for firm matches. Only part of the rows carry a size: once, few, many, or a class if the clone is expanded.

TRBV5-1	.	TRBJ2-1	TRBD1	TGCGCCAGCAGCTTCGGACAGGGTTCGAATGAGCAGTTCTTC	CASSFGQGSNEQFF
TRBV20-1	.	TRBJ2-3	.	TGCAGTGCTAACCCCTACCGGGCCACATATAGCACTAGCACAGATACGCAGTATTTT	CSANPYRATYSTSTDTQYF
TRBV20-1	.	TRBJ1-5	.	TGCAGTACTAGATCTGGAGATCAGCCCCAGCATTTT	CSTRSGDQPQHF
TRBV24-1	.	TRBJ2-7	.	TGTGCCACCAGTCGCGGCCAGGGGAGCTACGAGCAGTACTTC	CATSRGQGSYEQYF
TRBV27	.	TRBJ2-1	TRBD2	TGTGCCAGCAGTCCAGAAAGACTAGCGGGAGTTTTGGGTGAGCAGTTCTTC	CASSPERLAGVLGEQFF
TRBV28	few	TRBJ2-5	.	TGTGCCAGCAGTTTAGATGGGGACCTACAAGAGACCCAGTACTTC	CASSLDGDLQETQYF
TRBV28	.	TRBJ1-1	.	TGTGCCAGCAGCCTACGTACTTCGTCCGGGGGCCCTTTAAACACTGAAGCTTTCTTT	CASSLRTSSGGPLNTEAFF
TRBV28	once	TRBJ1-1	.	TGTGCCAGCAGATTTTTAGGGGCGGGGGAGCCTGAAGCTTTCTTT	CASRFLGAGEPEAFF
TRBV6-5	.	TRBJ2-5	.	TGCGCCAGCAGGGGACCGTCCTCGATCAATGAGCAGTACTTC	CASRGPSSINEQYF
TRBV7-9	.	TRBJ2-1	.	TGTGCCAGCCACCGCCAGGGCGCTTTTTGGGAGCAGTTCTTC	CASHRQGAFWEQFF
TRBV7-2	.	TRBJ1-1	.	TGTGCCAGCAGCAATGACCTCTCCCGCGGCACTGAAGCTTTCTTT	CASSNDLSRGTEAFF
TRBV18	few	TRBJ2-2	.	TGTGCCAGCTCACCTGGATTGGCGGGCATCGGGGAGCTGTTTTTT	CASSPGLAGIGELFF
TRBV25-1	many	TRBJ2-7	.	TGTGCCAGCAGCAACAACGAGCAGTACTTC	CASSNNEQYF
TRBV18	.	TRBJ1-5	.	TGTGCCAGCTCAGATCCCGGGGGGCCAGGGCAGCCCCAGCATTTT	CASSDPGGPGQPQHF
TRBV5-1	.	TRBJ1-4	TRBD1	TGCGCCAGCAGCTCTGACAGGGCGCGGATTAATGAAAAACTGTTTTTT	CASSSDRARINEKLFF
TRBV4-1	once	TRBJ1-3	TRBD1	TGCGCCAGCAGCCAGCGGGACAGAAAATTTTCTGGAAACACCATATATTTT	CASSQRDRKFSGNTIYF
TRBV6-6	.	TRBJ1-1	.	TGTGCCACCTCGAGAAACACTGAAGCTTTCTTT	CATSRNTEAFF
TRBV20-1	.	TRBJ2-5	.	TGCAGTGCTAGAGTAGGGTCTTATTGGACCCAGTACTTC	CSARVGSYWTQYF
TRBV7-2	few	TRBJ2-1	.	TGTGCCAGCAGCCAAAAGAGGGACAATGAGCAGTTCTTC	CASSQKRDNEQFF
TRBV11-2	.	TRBJ1-6	TRBD1	TGTGCCAGCAGCCCTCGGGACAGGGAGTTTTGGCTTAATTCACCCCTCCACTTT	CASSPRDREFWLNSPLHF
TRBV6-2/TRBV6-3	.	TRBJ2-7	TRBD2	TGTGCCAGCAGCTCTCCGACACAGAGCGGGGCCTACAATGAGCAGTACTTC	CASSSPTQSGAYNEQYF
TRBV4-1	.	TRBJ2-7	.	TGCGCCAGAAGCCAAGGTGGGGGCTACGAGCAGTACTTC	CARSQGGGYEQYF
TRBV5-1	few	TRBJ2-1	TRBD2	TGCGCCAGCACCCTACTAGCGGGAGGGAATGAGCAGTTCTTC	CASTLLAGGNEQFF
TRBV21-1	.	TRBJ2-7	.	TGTGCCAGCAGCAAAGCTACTACTTGCTCCTACAATGAGCAGTACTTC	CASSKATTCSYNEQYF
TRBV6-6	.	TRBJ2-7	.	TGTGCCAGCAGTTACACAGTCCACAATGAGCAGTACTTC	CASSYTVHNEQYF
TRBV7-9	.	TRBJ2-7	.	TGTGCCAGCATTTTTGTCTGGGGGGGCGATCCGACCTACGAGCAGTACTTC	CASIFVWGGDPTYEQYF
TRBV7-9	.	TRBJ2-1	TRBD2	TGTGCCAGCAGCTTCTGGCTAGCGGGAATAAATGAGCAGTTCTTC	CASSFWLAGINEQFF
TRBV6-1	.	TRBJ2-3	TRBD2	TGTGCCAGCAGTTCGTGGGCGGGAGGTAAAGATACGCAGTATTTT	CASSSWAGGKDTQYF
TRBV18	.	TRBJ2-7	.	TGTGCCAGCTCACCACAAGGCAGCAGGGCCACCTCCGAGCAGTACTTC	CASSPQGSRATSEQYF